These T cell receptor beta chains were read from a single sample in a study of naive and memory T cell subsets. MiXCR, applied by TCRdb to the UMI-ligation and nested PCR reads, yields one record per CDR3 protein. The sample records some 15,000 distinct CDR3 sequences, more than 4.5% being singletons. Sequenced material: skin, taken from a tuberculin skin test site. These receptors all come from an adult in good health. The CDR3 runs from the conserved cysteine through the conserved F or W. The D gene is left open where the match is weak. Some rows mark clone size as missing; the rest say once, few, many or name a class of expanded clone.

CSADRDLVDEQFF,TGCAGTGCTGACCGGGACTTGGTGGATGAGCAGTTCTTC,TRBV20-1,medium-sized,TRBJ2-1,-
CASSQDFRAQPQHF,TGCGCCAGCAGCCAAGATTTTCGGGCTCAGCCCCAGCATTTT,TRBV4-3,many,TRBJ1-5,-
CASSLAAGGSGDTQYF,TGTGCCAGCAGCTTAGCAGCGGGGGGCTCGGGAGATACGCAGTATTTT,TRBV11-2,many,TRBJ2-3,TRBD2
CASSLFLTSGGDDEQFF,TGTGCCAGCAGCTTATTCTTGACTAGCGGGGGGGATGATGAGCAGTTCTTC,TRBV7-3,many,TRBJ2-1,TRBD2
CASSPRRSGTEAFF,TGTGCCAGCAGTCCGCGACGATCGGGGACTGAAGCTTTCTTT,TRBV7-2,few,TRBJ1-1,-
CASRRTGAGANVLTF,TGTGCCAGCAGACGGACAGGGGCTGGGGCCAACGTCCTGACTTTC,TRBV27,many,TRBJ2-6,TRBD1
CSSYSSGSQETQYF,TGCAGTTCTTATTCTAGCGGGTCACAAGAGACCCAGTACTTC,TRBV20-1,few,TRBJ2-5,TRBD2
CASSQATTGAPNGELFF,TGCGCCAGCAGCCAAGCAACCACGGGGGCGCCAAACGGGGAGCTGTTTTTT,TRBV4-3,-,TRBJ2-2,-
CASSTDRGPYGELFF,TGTGCCAGCAGTACGGACAGGGGGCCGTACGGGGAGCTGTTTTTT,TRBV7-2,medium-sized,TRBJ2-2,TRBD1
CASSLSYTEAFF,TGTGCCAGCAGCTTATCTTACACTGAAGCTTTCTTT,TRBV13,many,TRBJ1-1,-
CASSLRVGTSVYEQYF,TGTGCCAGCAGTTTAAGGGTAGGGACTAGCGTGTACGAGCAGTACTTC,TRBV28,medium-sized,TRBJ2-7,TRBD2
CASSITVGVAFF,TGTGCCAGTAGTATTACGGTCGGGGTAGCTTTCTTT,TRBV19,medium-sized,TRBJ1-1,-
CASSTIRDSGYSNQPQHF,TGTGCCAGTAGTACGATCCGGGACAGCGGATATAGCAATCAGCCCCAGCATTTT,TRBV19,few,TRBJ1-5,TRBD1
CSAPPVADTQYF,TGCAGTGCGCCACCAGTAGCAGATACGCAGTATTTT,TRBV20-1,medium-sized,TRBJ2-3,-
CASSEEGLKAQHF,TGTGCCAGCAGTGAAGAGGGGTTGAAGGCCCAGCATTTT,TRBV2,medium-sized,TRBJ1-5,-
CSVESGAYGYTF,TGCAGCGTTGAGTCTGGGGCCTATGGCTACACCTTC,TRBV29-1,many,TRBJ1-2,-
CASSLRSGGPTDTQYF,TGTGCCAGCAGCTTAAGAAGCGGGGGGCCCACAGATACGCAGTATTTT,TRBV7-3,many,TRBJ2-3,TRBD2
CASSLVQGAKNIQYF,TGTGCCAGCAGCTTGGTGCAGGGTGCCAAAAACATTCAGTACTTC,TRBV5-4,many,TRBJ2-4,-
CASTETPFEQYF,TGTGCCAGTACCGAGACACCGTTCGAGCAGTACTTC,TRBV19,medium-sized,TRBJ2-7,-
CASSYGGLLGSYEQYF,TGCGCCAGCAGCTACGGAGGGCTACTAGGCTCCTACGAGCAGTACTTC,TRBV4-1,many,TRBJ2-7,-
CASSITAAGRLKETQYF,TGTGCCAGTAGTATTACGGCAGCGGGGCGTCTCAAAGAGACCCAGTACTTC,TRBV19,many,TRBJ2-5,TRBD2
CSVWGGTGELFF,TGCAGCGTCTGGGGGGGGACCGGGGAGCTGTTTTTT,TRBV29-1,medium-sized,TRBJ2-2,TRBD2
CASRDKGGVKETQYF,TGTGCCAGCAGAGATAAGGGCGGGGTCAAGGAGACCCAGTACTTC,TRBV6-2/TRBV6-3,many,TRBJ2-5,-
CSSDRETQYF,TGCAGTTCGGACCGGGAGACCCAGTACTTC,TRBV20-1,many,TRBJ2-5,-
CASSLVGGGYGYTF,TGTGCCAGCAGCTTAGTCGGAGGGGGCTATGGCTACACCTTC,TRBV7-2,many,TRBJ1-2,-
CASSWDTNTGELFF,TGTGCCAGCAGTTGGGACACTAACACCGGGGAGCTGTTTTTT,TRBV6-6,many,TRBJ2-2,-
CASSWDALTEAFF,TGTGCCAGCAGCTGGGACGCGCTTACTGAAGCTTTCTTT,TRBV7-2,many,TRBJ1-1,-
CSVRGGHNQPQHF,TGCAGCGTCCGAGGGGGGCACAATCAGCCCCAGCATTTT,TRBV29-1,-,TRBJ1-5,-
CAISESGGNYEQYF,TGTGCCATCAGTGAGTCTGGCGGGAACTACGAGCAGTACTTC,TRBV10-3,many,TRBJ2-7,-
CSARVGGSGANVLTF,TGCAGTGCTAGAGTCGGTGGATCCGGGGCCAACGTCCTGACTTTC,TRBV20-1,-,TRBJ2-6,-
CASSLSGGGVYEQYF,TGTGCCAGCAGCTTAAGTGGCGGGGGGGTCTACGAGCAGTACTTC,TRBV7-2,medium-sized,TRBJ2-7,TRBD2
CASSQVGMSQHF,TGTGCCAGCAGCCAAGTTGGGATGTCCCAGCATTTT,TRBV3-1,many,TRBJ1-5,-
CSARDGAGGYNEQFF,TGCAGTGCTAGAGATGGAGCGGGGGGCTACAATGAGCAGTTCTTC,TRBV20-1,many,TRBJ2-1,TRBD2
CSVPTGQGYEQYF,TGCAGTGTCCCGACGGGACAGGGGTACGAGCAGTACTTC,TRBV20-1,medium-sized,TRBJ2-7,TRBD1
CASSSQDRAEAFF,TGTGCCAGCAGTTCCCAAGACAGGGCTGAAGCTTTCTTT,TRBV27,many,TRBJ1-1,TRBD1
CASSQVPGTGRRYGYTF,TGTGCCAGCAGCCAAGTCCCCGGGACAGGGCGACGGTATGGCTACACCTTC,TRBV3-1,many,TRBJ1-2,TRBD1
CASSIKSSPLHF,TGTGCCAGCAGCATAAAAAGTTCACCCCTCCACTTT,TRBV27,-,TRBJ1-6,-
CASSRNYGYTF,TGTGCCAGCAGTCGGAACTATGGCTACACCTTC,TRBV28,many,TRBJ1-2,-
CASSFFIGTGVYNEQFF,TGTGCCAGCAGCTTTTTCATAGGGACAGGGGTATACAATGAGCAGTTCTTC,TRBV7-2,many,TRBJ2-1,TRBD1
CASSLGAGFYNSPLHF,TGTGCCAGCAGCTTAGGGGCAGGATTCTATAATTCACCCCTCCACTTT,TRBV7-9,many,TRBJ1-6,-